This T cell receptor (beta chain) appears in the sequencing data of a study of technical replicates of blood from a handful of donors. Germline values: CDR1 SQVTM, CDR2 ANQGSEA. The CDR3 runs to 15 residues. With V trimmed by 4 bases and J by 6 bases, 7 bases remained unmatched. Sequencing was performed with immunoSEQ multiplex PCR; in TCRdb, only in-frame clones are kept and a portion is missing. The top ten hold approximately 0.2% of the sample, which has over 55,000 clones, 95% to 97% seen once. V is TRBV29-1 and J is TRBJ2-4; TRBD2 matches at 12 bases. The sequence was collected from a human donor in good health. Source material: T cells isolated from PBMCs. The CDR3 sequence: CSVGSSGGGRNIQYF. The CDR3 region has the DNA TGCAGCGTTGGGTCTAGCGGGGGGGGGAGAAACATTCAGTACTTC.